This T cell receptor (beta chain) appears in the sequencing data of a study of T cells in localized non-small cell lung cancer. Assay: immunoSEQ multiplex PCR; the TCRdb copy retains only in-frame clones and omits some. The sample consists of about 79,000 clones, 88% of them appearing once. The V end lost 4 bases, the J end lost 3 bases, and 10 bases lay between the germline ends. CDR3 size: 13 residues. In germline, CDR1 is SGHNT, CDR2 YYREEE (reference sequence). Notes on this clone: Its target is not known.

Points from the study as a whole: Sequencing, confined to only one tumor region, leaves heterogeneity possible.

The chain combines TRBV5-4 with TRBJ1-2; no clear D gene. The clonotype was recovered from a woman between 40 and 69 years old with stage I squamous cell lung carcinoma. Sequencing was performed on peripheral blood, taken before any cancer treatment. CDR3 residues: CASSPTGDYGYTF. CDR3 DNA sequence: TGTGCCAGCAGCCCGACTGGGGACTATGGCTACACCTTC.